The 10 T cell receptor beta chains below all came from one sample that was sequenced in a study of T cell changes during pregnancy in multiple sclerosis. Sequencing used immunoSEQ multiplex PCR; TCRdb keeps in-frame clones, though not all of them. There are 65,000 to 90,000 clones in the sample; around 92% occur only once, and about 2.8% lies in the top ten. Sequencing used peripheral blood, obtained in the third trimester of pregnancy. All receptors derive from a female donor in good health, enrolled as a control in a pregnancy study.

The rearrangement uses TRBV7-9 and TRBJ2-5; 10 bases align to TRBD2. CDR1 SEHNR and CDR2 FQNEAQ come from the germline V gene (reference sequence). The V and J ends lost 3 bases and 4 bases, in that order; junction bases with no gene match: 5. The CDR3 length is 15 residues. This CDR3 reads CASSLSSGRAETQYF. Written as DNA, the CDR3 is TGTGCCAGCAGCTTGTCGAGCGGGAGGGCAGAGACCCAGTACTTC.

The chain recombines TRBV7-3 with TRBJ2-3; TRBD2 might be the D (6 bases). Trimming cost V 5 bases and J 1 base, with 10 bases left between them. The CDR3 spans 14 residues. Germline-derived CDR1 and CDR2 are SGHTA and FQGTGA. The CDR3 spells CASSPQRGTDTQYF. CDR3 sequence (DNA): TGTGCCAGCAGCCCCCAGCGGGGCACAGATACGCAGTATTTT.

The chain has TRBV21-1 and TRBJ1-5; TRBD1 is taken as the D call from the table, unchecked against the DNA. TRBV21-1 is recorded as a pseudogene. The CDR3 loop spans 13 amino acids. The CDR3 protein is CASTEGGNQPQHF. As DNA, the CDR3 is TGTGCCAGCACTGAGGGGGGCAATCAGCCCCAGCATTTT.

The CDR3 sequence: CASRGRGETGELFF. CDR3 sequence (DNA): TGTGCCAGTAGAGGACGGGGAGAGACCGGGGAGCTGTTTTTT. This chain links TRBV19 with TRBJ2-2; weak D call: TRBD2 (5 bases). CDR1 and CDR2 (germline): LNHDA, SQIVND (reference sequence). The CDR3 spans 14 residues. V was cut by 6 bases and J by 5 bases, with 13 bases left in between.

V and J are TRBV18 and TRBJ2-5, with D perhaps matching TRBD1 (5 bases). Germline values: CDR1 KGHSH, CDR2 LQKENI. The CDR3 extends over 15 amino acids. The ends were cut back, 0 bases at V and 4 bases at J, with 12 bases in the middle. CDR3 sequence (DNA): TGTGCCAGCTCACCACCTGCCAGGGTATCAGAGACCCAGTACTTC. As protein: CASSPPARVSETQYF.

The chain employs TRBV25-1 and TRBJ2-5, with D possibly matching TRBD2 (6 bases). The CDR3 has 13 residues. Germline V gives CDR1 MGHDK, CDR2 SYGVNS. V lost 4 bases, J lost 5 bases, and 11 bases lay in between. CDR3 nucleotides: TGTGCCAGCAGTGGCGAGGGGAGGGAGACCCAGTACTTC. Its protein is CASSGEGRETQYF.

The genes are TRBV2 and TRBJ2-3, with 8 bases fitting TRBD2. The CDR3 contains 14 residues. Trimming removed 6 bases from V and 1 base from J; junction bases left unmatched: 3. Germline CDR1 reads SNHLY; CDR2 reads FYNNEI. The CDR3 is CASSPGGGTDTQYF. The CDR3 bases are TGTGCCAGCAGCCCGGGGGGGGGCACAGATACGCAGTATTTT.

CDR3 in amino acids: CASSLYEGRTYEQYF. Here the CDR3 DNA reads TGTGCCAGCAGTTTATACGAGGGCAGAACCTACGAGCAGTACTTC. The J gene is TRBJ2-7, the V gene TRBV28; D is possibly TRBD2 (5 bases). CDR1 MDHEN and CDR2 SYDVKM come from the germline V gene. V was trimmed by 1 base and J by 2 bases, leaving 12 bases between them. This CDR3 region has 15 residues. The whole variable domain, remainder taken from reference TRBV28 and TRBJ2-7, is DVKVTQSSRYLVKRTGEKVFLECVQDMDHENMFWYRQDPGLGLRLIYFSYDVKMKEKGDIPEGYSVSREKKERFSLILESASTNQTSMYLCASSLYEGRTYEQYFGPGTRLTVT.

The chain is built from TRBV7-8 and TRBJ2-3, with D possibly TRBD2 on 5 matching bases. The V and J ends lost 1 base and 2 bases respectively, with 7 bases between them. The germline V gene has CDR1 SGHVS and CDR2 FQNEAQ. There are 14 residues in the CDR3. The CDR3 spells CASSLVRVTDTQYF. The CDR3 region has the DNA TGTGCCAGCAGCTTAGTGCGGGTCACAGATACGCAGTATTTT.

CDR3 DNA: TGTGCCAGCAGCTACCCCCGGGACAGCCAAAAACTGTTTTTT. Amino acids: CASSYPRDSQKLFF. This chain uses TRBV13 with TRBJ1-4; 7 bases align to TRBD1. Germline CDR1 and CDR2: PRHDT and FYEKMQ (reference sequence). The CDR3 sequence is 14 residues long. The trim removed 4 bases at V and 9 bases at J, leaving 8 bases unmatched. Supplemented by reference TRBV13 and TRBJ1-4, the full variable domain reads AAGVIQSPRHLIKEKRETATLKCYPIPRHDTVYWYQQGPGQDPQFLISFYEKMQSDKGSIPDRFSAQQFSDYHSELNMSSLELGDSALYFCASSYPRDSQKLFFGSGTQLSVL.